Listed below are T cell receptor beta chains from one sample, sequenced in a study of PD-1 blockade in classical Hodgkin lymphoma. Profiling relied on immunoSEQ multiplex PCR, and the TCRdb table lists in-frame clones only, not all of them. Of 6,700 or so clones in the sample, under 85% are singletons; the top ten hold around 3.3%. Sequencing used CD4+ T cells from blood, obtained at baseline. The origin of the receptors is a human donor with classical Hodgkin lymphoma. Both conserved end residues are part of each CDR3. A D gene is named only where the DNA matches it firmly. A row's size may be missing; if present it is once, few, many or a size class.

clone_size: few; d_call: TRBD1; v_call: TRBV7-6; cdr3_length: 14; j_call: TRBJ1-6; cdr3_nt: TGTGCCAGCAGCTTTCGACAGGGAGTTTCACCCCTCCACTTT; cdr3_aa: CASSFRQGVSPLHF
clone_size: NA; d_call: NA; v_call: TRBV19; cdr3_length: 15; j_call: TRBJ1-5; cdr3_nt: TGTGCCAGTACCTCTTTGGGAAGCCCCAATCAGCCCCAGCATTTT; cdr3_aa: CASTSLGSPNQPQHF
clone_size: NA; d_call: TRBD1; v_call: TRBV5-5; cdr3_length: 16; j_call: TRBJ2-2; cdr3_nt: TGTGCCAGCAGCTTGCTTCGGACAGGGAACACCGGGGAGCTGTTTTTT; cdr3_aa: CASSLLRTGNTGELFF
clone_size: NA; d_call: NA; v_call: TRBV7-2; cdr3_length: 14; j_call: TRBJ1-6; cdr3_nt: TGTGCCAGCAGCTTAAATGGGGGAGGTTCACCCCTCCACTTT; cdr3_aa: CASSLNGGGSPLHF
clone_size: NA; d_call: TRBD1; v_call: TRBV4-3; cdr3_length: 15; j_call: TRBJ2-7; cdr3_nt: TGCGCCAGCAGCCCAGGGACAGGTAGTTTTTACGAGCAGTACTTC; cdr3_aa: CASSPGTGSFYEQYF
clone_size: NA; d_call: NA; v_call: TRBV7-7; cdr3_length: 15; j_call: TRBJ2-1; cdr3_nt: TGTGCCAGCAGCTTGGGACTCGACTCCTACAATGAGCAGTTCTTC; cdr3_aa: CASSLGLDSYNEQFF
clone_size: NA; d_call: NA; v_call: TRBV6-1; cdr3_length: 15; j_call: TRBJ1-1; cdr3_nt: TGTGCCAGCAGTGAACAACCAGGGAGGTTTACTGAAGCTTTCTTT; cdr3_aa: CASSEQPGRFTEAFF
clone_size: NA; d_call: NA; v_call: TRBV5-5; cdr3_length: 13; j_call: TRBJ2-7; cdr3_nt: TGTGCCAGCAGCTTGTCTTTGTCCTACGAGCAGTACTTC; cdr3_aa: CASSLSLSYEQYF
clone_size: NA; d_call: TRBD2; v_call: TRBV6-1; cdr3_length: 13; j_call: TRBJ2-7; cdr3_nt: TGTGCCAGCAGTGAAGTGGCATCGGGGGGAAACCACTTC; cdr3_aa: CASSEVASGGNHF
clone_size: NA; d_call: NA; v_call: TRBV28; cdr3_length: 15; j_call: TRBJ1-6; cdr3_nt: TGTGCCAGCAGTTTAGGGAGAGACTATAATTCACCCCTCCACTTT; cdr3_aa: CASSLGRDYNSPLHF
clone_size: NA; d_call: NA; v_call: TRBV19; cdr3_length: 12; j_call: TRBJ1-1; cdr3_nt: TGTGCCAGTAGGGACCGGGGAGTTGAAGCTTTCTTT; cdr3_aa: CASRDRGVEAFF
clone_size: NA; d_call: NA; v_call: TRBV28; cdr3_length: 11; j_call: TRBJ1-2; cdr3_nt: TGTGCCAGCAGTGGGGGGGTCGGCTACACCTTC; cdr3_aa: CASSGGVGYTF
clone_size: NA; d_call: TRBD2; v_call: TRBV29-1; cdr3_length: 12; j_call: TRBJ2-5; cdr3_nt: TGCAGCGTTGAGGGCGGGGGGGAGACCCAGTACTTC; cdr3_aa: CSVEGGGETQYF
clone_size: NA; d_call: NA; v_call: TRBV27; cdr3_length: 13; j_call: TRBJ1-2; cdr3_nt: TGTGCCAGCAGTTTAGTGGGGGGCGGCGGCTACACCTTC; cdr3_aa: CASSLVGGGGYTF
clone_size: NA; d_call: NA; v_call: TRBV7-2; cdr3_length: 14; j_call: TRBJ2-3; cdr3_nt: TGTGCCAGCAGCTTAGCCCAGTCCACAGATACGCAGTATTTT; cdr3_aa: CASSLAQSTDTQYF
clone_size: NA; d_call: NA; v_call: TRBV18; cdr3_length: 15; j_call: TRBJ1-2; cdr3_nt: TGTGCCAGCTCACCACTCTCACAGGGACGGGGTGGCCACACCTTC; cdr3_aa: CASSPLSQGRGGHTF
clone_size: NA; d_call: NA; v_call: TRBV11-1; cdr3_length: 12; j_call: TRBJ2-7; cdr3_nt: TGTGCCAGCAGCTTGGGACTCTACGAGCAGTACTTC; cdr3_aa: CASSLGLYEQYF
clone_size: NA; d_call: NA; v_call: TRBV6-6; cdr3_length: 14; j_call: TRBJ1-1; cdr3_nt: TGTGCCAGCACCCTAGGGGACGGGTCCACTGAAGCTTTCTTT; cdr3_aa: CASTLGDGSTEAFF
clone_size: NA; d_call: TRBD1; v_call: TRBV18; cdr3_length: 13; j_call: TRBJ2-5; cdr3_nt: TGTGCCAGCTCACCGACAGGGAGTGAGACCCAGTACTTC; cdr3_aa: CASSPTGSETQYF
clone_size: once; d_call: NA; v_call: TRBV5-6; cdr3_length: 14; j_call: TRBJ1-5; cdr3_nt: TGTGCCAGCAGCCGCGACCGGTACAATCAGCCCCAGCATTTT; cdr3_aa: CASSRDRYNQPQHF